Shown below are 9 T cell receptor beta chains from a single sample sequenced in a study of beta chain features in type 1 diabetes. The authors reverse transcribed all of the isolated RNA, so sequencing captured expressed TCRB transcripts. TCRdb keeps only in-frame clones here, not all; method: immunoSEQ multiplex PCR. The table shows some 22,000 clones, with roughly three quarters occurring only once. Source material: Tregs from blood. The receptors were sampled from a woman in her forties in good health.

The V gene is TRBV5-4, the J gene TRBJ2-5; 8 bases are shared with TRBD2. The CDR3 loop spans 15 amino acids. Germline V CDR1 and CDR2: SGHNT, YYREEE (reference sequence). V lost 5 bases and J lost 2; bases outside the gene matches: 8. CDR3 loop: CASRSKTSAQETQYF. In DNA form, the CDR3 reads TGTGCCAGCAGATCGAAGACTAGCGCACAAGAGACCCAGTACTTC. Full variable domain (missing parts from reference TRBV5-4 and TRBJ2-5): ETGVTQSPTHLIKTRGQQVTLRCSSQSGHNTVSWYQQALGQGPQFIFQYYREEENGRGNFPPRFSGLQFPNYSSELNVNALELDDSALYLCASRSKTSAQETQYFGPGTRLLVL.

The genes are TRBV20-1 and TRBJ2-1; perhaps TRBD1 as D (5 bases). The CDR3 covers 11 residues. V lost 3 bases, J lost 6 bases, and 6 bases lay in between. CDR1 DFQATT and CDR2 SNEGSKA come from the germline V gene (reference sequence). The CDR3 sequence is CSASRANEQFF. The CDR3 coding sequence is TGCAGTGCTAGCAGGGCCAATGAGCAGTTCTTC.

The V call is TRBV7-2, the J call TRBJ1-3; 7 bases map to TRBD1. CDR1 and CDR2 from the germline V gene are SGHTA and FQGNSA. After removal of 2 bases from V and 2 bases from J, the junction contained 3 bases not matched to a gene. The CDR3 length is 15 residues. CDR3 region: CASSLRGPTGNTIYF. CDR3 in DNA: TGTGCCAGCAGCTTAAGGGGGCCAACTGGAAACACCATATATTTT.

CDR3 DNA: TGCGCCAGCAGCTTCAACCCCGGGACAGGGTTCGGCGAGCAGTACTTC. Its protein product is CASSFNPGTGFGEQYF. This rearrangement joins TRBV5-1 to TRBJ2-5; 9 positions match TRBD1. The better agreement between TRBJ2-7 and the DNA end casts doubt on the J call. The CDR3 is made up of 16 amino acids. Germline V gene sequence: CDR1 SGHRS, CDR2 YFSETQ.

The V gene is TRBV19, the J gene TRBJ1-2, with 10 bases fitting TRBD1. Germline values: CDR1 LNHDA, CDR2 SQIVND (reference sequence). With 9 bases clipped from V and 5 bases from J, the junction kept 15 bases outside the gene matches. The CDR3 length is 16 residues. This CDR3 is CASRTGPGQGGYGYTF. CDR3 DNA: TGTGCCAGCCGAACGGGGCCCGGACAGGGGGGATATGGCTACACCTTC.

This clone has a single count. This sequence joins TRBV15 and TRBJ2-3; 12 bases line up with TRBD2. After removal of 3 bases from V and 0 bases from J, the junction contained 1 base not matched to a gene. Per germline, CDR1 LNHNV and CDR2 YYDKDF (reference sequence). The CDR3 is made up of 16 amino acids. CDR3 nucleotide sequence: TGTGCCACCAGCAGCGGGACTAGCGGGAGCACAGATACGCAGTATTTT. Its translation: CATSSGTSGSTDTQYF.

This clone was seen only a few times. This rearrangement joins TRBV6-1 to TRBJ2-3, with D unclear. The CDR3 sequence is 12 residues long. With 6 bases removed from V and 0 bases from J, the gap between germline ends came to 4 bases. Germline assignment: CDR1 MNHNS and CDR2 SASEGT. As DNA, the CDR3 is TGTGCCAGCAGGGCTAGCACAGATACGCAGTATTTT. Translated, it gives CASRASTDTQYF.

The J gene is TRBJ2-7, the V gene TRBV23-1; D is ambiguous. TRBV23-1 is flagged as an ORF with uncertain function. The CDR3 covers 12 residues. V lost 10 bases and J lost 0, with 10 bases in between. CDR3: CANPHSSYEQYF. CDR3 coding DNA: TGCGCCAACCCGCACAGCTCCTACGAGCAGTACTTC.

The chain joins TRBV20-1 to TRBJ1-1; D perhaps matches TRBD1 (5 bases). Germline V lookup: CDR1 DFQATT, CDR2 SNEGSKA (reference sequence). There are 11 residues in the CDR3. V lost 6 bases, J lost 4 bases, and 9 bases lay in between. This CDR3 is CSAGGVTEAFF. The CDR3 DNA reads TGCAGTGCGGGAGGGGTCACTGAAGCTTTCTTT.